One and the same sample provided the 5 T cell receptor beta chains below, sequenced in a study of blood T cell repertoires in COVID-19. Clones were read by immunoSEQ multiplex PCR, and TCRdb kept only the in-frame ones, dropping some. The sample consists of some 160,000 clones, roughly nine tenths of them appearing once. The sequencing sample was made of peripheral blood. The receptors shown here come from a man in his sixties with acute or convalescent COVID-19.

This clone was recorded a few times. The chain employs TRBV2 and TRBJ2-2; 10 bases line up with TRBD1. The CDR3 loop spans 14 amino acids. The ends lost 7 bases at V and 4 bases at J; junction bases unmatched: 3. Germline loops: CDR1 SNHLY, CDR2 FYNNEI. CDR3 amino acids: CASTRTGGTGELFF. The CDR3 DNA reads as TGTGCCAGCACCCGGACAGGGGGCACCGGGGAGCTGTTTTTT.

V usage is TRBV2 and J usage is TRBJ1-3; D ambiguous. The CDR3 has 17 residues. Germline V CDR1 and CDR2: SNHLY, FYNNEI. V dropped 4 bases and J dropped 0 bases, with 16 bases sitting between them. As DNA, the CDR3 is TGTGCCAGCAGTGTGAGGCGAAGTGGAGTCTCTGGAAACACCATATATTTT. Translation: CASSVRRSGVSGNTIYF.

CDR3 in DNA: TGTGCCAGCAGTGGACTAGCGGGGGGGATCTACGAGCAGTACTTC. Amino acids: CASSGLAGGIYEQYF. The V gene is TRBV2, the J gene TRBJ2-7, with 14 bases aligning to TRBD2. The CDR3 has 15 amino acids. The V and J ends lost 4 bases and 3 bases, in that order; junction bases with no gene match: 2. Germline V gene lookup returns CDR1 SNHLY and CDR2 FYNNEI.

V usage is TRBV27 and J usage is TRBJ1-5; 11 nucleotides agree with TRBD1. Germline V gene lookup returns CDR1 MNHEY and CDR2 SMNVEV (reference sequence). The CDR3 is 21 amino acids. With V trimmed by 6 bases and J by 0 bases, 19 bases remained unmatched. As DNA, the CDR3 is TGTGCCAGCAGACCCATTCACTTCCGGGACAGGGGGAGGATTAGCAATCAGCCCCAGCATTTT. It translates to CASRPIHFRDRGRISNQPQHF.

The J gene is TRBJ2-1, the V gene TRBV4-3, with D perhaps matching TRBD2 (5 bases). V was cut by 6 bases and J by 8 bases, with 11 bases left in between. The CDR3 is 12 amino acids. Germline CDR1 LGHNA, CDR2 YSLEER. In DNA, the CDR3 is TGCGCCAGCAGTCAGATCGGGGATGAGCAGTTCTTC. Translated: CASSQIGDEQFF.